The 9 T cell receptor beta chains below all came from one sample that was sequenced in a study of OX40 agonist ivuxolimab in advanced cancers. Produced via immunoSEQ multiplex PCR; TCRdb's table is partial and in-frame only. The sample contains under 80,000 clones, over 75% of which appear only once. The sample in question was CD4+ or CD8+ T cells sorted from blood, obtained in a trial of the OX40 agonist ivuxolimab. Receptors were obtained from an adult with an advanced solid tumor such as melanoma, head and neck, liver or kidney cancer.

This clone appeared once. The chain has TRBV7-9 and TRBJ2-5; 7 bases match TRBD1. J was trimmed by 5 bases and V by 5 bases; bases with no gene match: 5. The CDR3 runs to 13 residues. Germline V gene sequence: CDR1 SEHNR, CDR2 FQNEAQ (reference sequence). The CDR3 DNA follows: TGTGCCAGCAGCCCGACAGGGTTGGAGACCCAGTACTTC. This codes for CASSPTGLETQYF.

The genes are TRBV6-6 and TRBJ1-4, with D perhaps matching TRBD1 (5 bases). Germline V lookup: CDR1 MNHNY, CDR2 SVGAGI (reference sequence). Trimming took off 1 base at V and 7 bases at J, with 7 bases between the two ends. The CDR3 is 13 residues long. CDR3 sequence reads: CASSYFRGEKLFF. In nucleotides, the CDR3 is TGTGCCAGCAGTTACTTTAGGGGTGAAAAACTGTTTTTT.

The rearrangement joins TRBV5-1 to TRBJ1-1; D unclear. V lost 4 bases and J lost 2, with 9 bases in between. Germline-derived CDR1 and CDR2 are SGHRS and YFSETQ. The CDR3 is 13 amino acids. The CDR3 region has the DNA TGCGCCAGCAGCCACTACACCAACACTGAAGCTTTCTTT. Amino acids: CASSHYTNTEAFF.

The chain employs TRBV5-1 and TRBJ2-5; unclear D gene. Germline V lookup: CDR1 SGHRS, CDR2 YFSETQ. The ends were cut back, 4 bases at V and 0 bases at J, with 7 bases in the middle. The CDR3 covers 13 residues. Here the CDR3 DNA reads TGCGCCAGCAGCCGGACGGACCAAGAGACCCAGTACTTC. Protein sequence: CASSRTDQETQYF. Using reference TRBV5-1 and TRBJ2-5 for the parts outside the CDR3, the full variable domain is KAGVTQTPRYLIKTRGQQVTLSCSPISGHRSVSWYQQTPGQGLQFLFEYFSETQRNKGNFPGRFSGRQFSNSRSEMNVSTLELGDSALYLCASSRTDQETQYFGPGTRLLVL.

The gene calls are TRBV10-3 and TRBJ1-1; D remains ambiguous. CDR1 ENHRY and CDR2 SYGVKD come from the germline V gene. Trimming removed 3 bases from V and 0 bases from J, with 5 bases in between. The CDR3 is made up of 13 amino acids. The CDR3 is CAISEQMNTEAFF. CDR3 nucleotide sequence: TGTGCCATCAGTGAACAGATGAACACTGAAGCTTTCTTT.

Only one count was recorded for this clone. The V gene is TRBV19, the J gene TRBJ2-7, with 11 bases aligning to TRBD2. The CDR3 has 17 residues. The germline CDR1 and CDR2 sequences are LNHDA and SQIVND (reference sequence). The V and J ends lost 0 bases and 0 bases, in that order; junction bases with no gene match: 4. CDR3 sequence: CASSIETTSGISYEQYF. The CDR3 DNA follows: TGTGCCAGTAGTATAGAGACGACTAGCGGGATCTCCTACGAGCAGTACTTC.

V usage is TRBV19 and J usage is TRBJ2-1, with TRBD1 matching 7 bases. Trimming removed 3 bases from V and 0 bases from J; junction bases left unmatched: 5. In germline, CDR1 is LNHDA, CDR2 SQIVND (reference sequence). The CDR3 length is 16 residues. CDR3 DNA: TGTGCCAGTAGTATCGATGACAGGGTCTCCTACAATGAGCAGTTCTTC. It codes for CASSIDDRVSYNEQFF.

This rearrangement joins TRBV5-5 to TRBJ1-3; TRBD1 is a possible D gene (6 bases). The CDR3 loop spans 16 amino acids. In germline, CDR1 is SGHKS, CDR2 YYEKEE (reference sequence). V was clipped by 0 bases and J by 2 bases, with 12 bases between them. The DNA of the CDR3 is TGTGCCAGCAGCTTGGAGGACAGACTCGCTGGAAACACCATATATTTT. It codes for CASSLEDRLAGNTIYF.

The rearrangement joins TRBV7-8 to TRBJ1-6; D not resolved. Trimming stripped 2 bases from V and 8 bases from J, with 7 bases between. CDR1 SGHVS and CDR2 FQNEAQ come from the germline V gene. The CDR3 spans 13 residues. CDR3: CASSLNTDSPLHF. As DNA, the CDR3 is TGTGCCAGCAGCTTAAACACCGATTCACCCCTCCACTTT.